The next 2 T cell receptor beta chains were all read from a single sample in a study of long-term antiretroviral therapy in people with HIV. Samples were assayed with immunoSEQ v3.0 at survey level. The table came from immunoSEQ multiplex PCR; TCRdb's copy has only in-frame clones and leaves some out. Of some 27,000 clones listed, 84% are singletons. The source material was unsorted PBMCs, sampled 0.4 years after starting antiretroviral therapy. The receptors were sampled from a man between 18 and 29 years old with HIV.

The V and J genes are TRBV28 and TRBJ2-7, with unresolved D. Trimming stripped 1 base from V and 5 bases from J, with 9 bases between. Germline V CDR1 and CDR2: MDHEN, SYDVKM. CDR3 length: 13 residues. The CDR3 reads CASSLSSGDEQYF. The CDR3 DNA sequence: TGTGCCAGCAGTTTATCGAGTGGAGACGAGCAGTACTTC.

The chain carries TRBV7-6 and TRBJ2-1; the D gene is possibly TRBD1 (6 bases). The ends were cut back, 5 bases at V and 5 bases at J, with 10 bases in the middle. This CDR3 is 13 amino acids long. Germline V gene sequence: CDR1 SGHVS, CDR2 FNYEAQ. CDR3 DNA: TGTGCCAGCAGCCACAACAGGGACAATGAGCAGTTCTTC. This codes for CASSHNRDNEQFF.